This T cell receptor beta chain was identified during a study of T cells after yellow fever vaccination. The V gene's germline CDR1 is LGHNT and CDR2 FRNRAP. The CDR3 has 15 amino acids. Deletions cut 3 bases from V and 9 bases from J, with 18 bases between. TCRdb fed the 5' RACE reads into MiXCR, producing one record per CDR3 protein. The sample lists some 670,000 distinct CDR3 sequences, 10% to 15% seen once, with around 14% in the top ten. The receptor was isolated from a man aged 25 to 40 who received the YFV17D yellow fever vaccine. The chain couples TRBV12-5 to TRBJ2-1; a weak D match, TRBD1 (6 bases). The sequences come from PBMCs, collected on the day of the yellow fever booster vaccination. CDR3 amino acids: CASGLDRTAKSEQFF. CDR3 sequence (DNA): TGTGCTAGTGGTTTAGACCGGACAGCTAAGAGTGAGCAGTTCTTC.